This is a list of T cell receptor beta chains from one sample in a study of cytomegalovirus exposure and HLA in healthy donors. The assay was immunoSEQ multiplex PCR, and TCRdb's table has in-frame clones only and misses some. The table has about 130,000 clones, about four fifths seen once; the top ten hold 0.9% to 1.2%. Source material: PBMCs. These receptors were obtained from a male donor in good health and CMV-seronegative. Each CDR3 is given with its conserved first and last residue. D genes are given only for firm matches. Size values are once, few and many counts, or a class for expanded clones, and some rows have none.

size	length	V	D	J	CDR3	DNA
NA	13	TRBV29-1	NA	TRBJ2-1	CSVHSTGYNEQFF	TGCAGCGTCCACTCGACAGGCTACAATGAGCAGTTCTTC
NA	14	TRBV30	TRBD1	TRBJ1-4	CAWSTGGANEKLFF	TGTGCCTGGAGTACAGGGGGCGCAAACGAAAAACTGTTTTTT
NA	14	TRBV7-6	TRBD1	TRBJ2-2	CASSSRTGPGELFF	TGTGCCAGCAGCTCAAGGACAGGGCCCGGGGAGCTGTTTTTT
few	16	TRBV11-2	TRBD2	TRBJ2-2	CASSLVPSGNTGELFF	TGTGCCAGCAGCTTAGTTCCTAGCGGGAACACCGGGGAGCTGTTTTTT
few	12	TRBV29-1	NA	TRBJ1-5	CSLREARKPQHF	TGCAGCCTCCGGGAGGCGAGAAAGCCCCAGCATTTT
NA	14	TRBV7-9	NA	TRBJ2-7	CASSLYAESYEQYF	TGTGCCAGCAGCTTATATGCGGAGTCCTACGAGCAGTACTTC
NA	11	TRBV29-1	TRBD2	TRBJ2-5	CSVAGQETQYF	TGCAGCGTAGCGGGACAAGAGACCCAGTACTTC
once	14	TRBV18	TRBD1	TRBJ2-5	CASSQGQSSGAQYF	TGTGCCAGCTCACAGGGACAGTCGTCTGGGGCCCAGTACTTC
once	12	TRBV5-6	TRBD1	TRBJ1-2	CASSFAGGGYTF	TGTGCCAGCAGCTTTGCAGGGGGCGGCTACACCTTC
NA	13	TRBV19	TRBD1	TRBJ2-1	CARTGTAYNEQFF	TGTGCCCGAACCGGGACAGCCTACAATGAGCAGTTCTTC
NA	14	TRBV5-5	NA	TRBJ2-2	CASNRDKNTGELFF	TGTGCCAGCAACCGGGACAAGAACACCGGGGAGCTGTTTTTT
NA	16	TRBV21-1	NA	TRBJ1-2	CASNTPRTGANYGYTF	TGTGCCAGCAACACACCCCGGACAGGGGCGAACTATGGCTACACCTTC
NA	15	TRBV7-8	TRBD2	TRBJ2-1	CASSLYSGAYNEQFF	TGTGCCAGCAGCTTATACAGCGGGGCTTACAATGAGCAGTTCTTC
many	13	TRBV11-2	NA	TRBJ1-1	CASSNELNTEAFF	TGTGCCAGCAGCAACGAGTTGAACACTGAAGCTTTCTTT
NA	14	TRBV7-9	NA	TRBJ2-2	CASSLQGGGGELFF	TGTGCCAGCAGCTTACAGGGTGGCGGCGGGGAGCTGTTTTTT
NA	16	TRBV6-5	NA	TRBJ2-1	CASSYSSLVFYNEQFF	TGTGCCAGCAGTTACTCTAGCTTAGTCTTCTACAATGAGCAGTTCTTC
NA	14	TRBV5-5	NA	TRBJ2-4	CASSPEGGRDIQYF	TGTGCCAGCAGCCCTGAGGGGGGGCGGGACATTCAGTACTTC
NA	17	TRBV6-4	TRBD2	TRBJ2-3	CASSAGLAGGPTDTQYF	TGTGCCAGCAGTGCCGGACTAGCGGGGGGGCCCACAGATACGCAGTATTTT
NA	13	TRBV4-3	NA	TRBJ1-5	CASSQDGGRSRHF	TGCGCCAGCAGCCAAGATGGAGGGAGGAGTCGGCATTTT